This TCR beta chain originates from a study of blood T cells in healthy people across ages. A second PCR, run for about 6 to 11 cycles, used a sample-barcoded 5' primer plus a J-beta primer mix. TCRdb processed the 5' RACE reads anew with MiXCR; each CDR3 protein has one entry. Altogether 1.5 million to 1.8 million distinct CDR3 sequences are present, 35% to 45% being singletons, with the ten largest covering about 4%. The CDR3 runs to 14 residues. Per the germline V gene, CDR1 is DFQATT and CDR2 is SNEGSKA (reference sequence). V lost 2 bases, J lost 0 bases, and 5 bases lay in between. Every sample yielded at least 6.5 million isolated PBMCs.

The chain joins TRBV20-1 to TRBJ2-6, with D unclear. The origin of this receptor is a young woman in good health. The sequencing input was blood. For the CDR3, the DNA is TGCAGTGCTAGATCCCTCTCTGGGGCCAACGTCCTGACTTTC. Translated, it gives CSARSLSGANVLTF.